A selection of T cell receptor beta chains follows, all from one sample in a study of read filtering for tumor transcriptome and immune sequencing. TCRdb used MiXCR to reprocess the reads, holding one entry per CDR3 protein. The table records around 50,000 distinct CDR3 sequences, more than 9% of them present only once. The specimen was a population of CD138-negative cells sorted from bone marrow. Every receptor here comes from a donor over 35 with multiple myeloma. Each CDR3 is given with its conserved first and last residue. A D gene is named only where the DNA matches it firmly. Size is omitted from some rows. Given values are once, few, many or a class for expanded clones.

v_gene	d_gene	len	abundance	j_gene	CDR3nt	CDR3aa
TRBV7-3	.	15	many	TRBJ1-1	TGTGCCAGCAGCCTGGACCCGGGACAAAGAACTGAAGCTTTCTTT	CASSLDPGQRTEAFF
TRBV7-2	.	16	many	TRBJ2-3	TGTGCCAGCAGACCCCGGATAGCGGTTGGCACAGATACGCAGTATTTT	CASRPRIAVGTDTQYF
TRBV5-1	TRBD1	15	many	TRBJ1-1	TGCGCCAGCAGCTTGCAGGGGGTTTTGAACACTGAAGCTTTCTTT	CASSLQGVLNTEAFF
TRBV5-1	.	14	many	TRBJ2-3	TGCGCCAGCAAGAGTCAGGGGAGCACAGATACGCAGTATTTT	CASKSQGSTDTQYF
TRBV4-1	TRBD2	18	many	TRBJ2-3	TGCGCCAGCAGCCAAGGTTATAGCGGGGGGGCGGGCACAGATACGCAGTATTTT	CASSQGYSGGAGTDTQYF
TRBV7-9	.	15	many	TRBJ2-1	TGTGCCAGCAGCCCCGTGGGAGGCCTCGACAATGAGCAGTTCTTC	CASSPVGGLDNEQFF
TRBV10-3	.	13	few	TRBJ1-1	TGTGCCACCGGCGGAGGGGGGTACACTGAAGCTTTCTTT	CATGGGGYTEAFF
TRBV6-4	TRBD1	15	many	TRBJ2-1	TGTGCCAGCAGGCTACAGGGGGGTCCCTACAATGAGCAGTTCTTC	CASRLQGGPYNEQFF
TRBV7-9	.	14	few	TRBJ1-1	TGTGCCAGCAGCCAGCGCGGGATTAACACTGAAGCTTTCTTT	CASSQRGINTEAFF
TRBV10-3	.	14	many	TRBJ1-2	TGTGCCATCAGTGAGGGTGTCAGAGCGTATGGCTACACCTTC	CAISEGVRAYGYTF
TRBV30	.	16	many	TRBJ1-3	TGTGCCTGGAGTCTCATGATGGGACCGCGTGGAAACACCATATATTTT	CAWSLMMGPRGNTIYF
TRBV7-2	.	12	many	TRBJ2-3	TGTGCCAGCAGCCACCAGTTGTATACGCAGTATTTT	CASSHQLYTQYF
TRBV12-3/TRBV12-4	TRBD1	16	.	TRBJ2-5	TGTGCCAGCAGCCAATCCGGGACAGGGGGCTCAAAGACCCAGTACTTC	CASSQSGTGGSKTQYF
TRBV3-1	.	14	many	TRBJ2-3	TGTGCCAGCAGGCTAGCCGCAGGAGGAGATACGCAGTATTTT	CASRLAAGGDTQYF
TRBV24-1	TRBD1	14	many	TRBJ2-3	TGTGCCACCAGTGAACGAACAGGGGAGGATACGCAGTATTTT	CATSERTGEDTQYF
TRBV4-1	.	17	many	TRBJ1-6	TGCGCCAGCAGCCAAGATCAAACAGGGAATGGTAATTCACCCCTCCACTTT	CASSQDQTGNGNSPLHF
TRBV19	.	16	many	TRBJ2-3	TGTGCCAGTAGTAACCAACAGCAAACAAGCACAGATACGCAGTATTTT	CASSNQQQTSTDTQYF
TRBV29-1	.	15	medium-sized	TRBJ2-1	TGCAGTGCGGGACCGGGACAGAGAAACCCAAATGAGCAGTTCTTC	CSAGPGQRNPNEQFF
TRBV10-2	TRBD1	14	many	TRBJ1-2	TGCGCCAGCAGTGAGGACAGGGGAAGCTATGGCTACACCTTC	CASSEDRGSYGYTF
TRBV6-6	TRBD2	14	.	TRBJ2-3	TGTGCCAGCTTAAACGGGGGGGGTCAAGGTACGCAGTATTTT	CASLNGGGQGTQYF
TRBV6-6	TRBD1	15	many	TRBJ2-7	TGTGCCAGCAGTTATTCCGGGACAGGGGGCTACGAGCAGTACTTC	CASSYSGTGGYEQYF
TRBV7-2	.	14	many	TRBJ1-1	TGTGCCAGCAGCTTAGGGCGGATGAACACTGAAGCTTTCTTT	CASSLGRMNTEAFF
TRBV3-1	.	16	many	TRBJ2-1	TGTGCCAGCAGCCAAGATGTCGCAGGAGCCTACAATGAGCAGTTCTTC	CASSQDVAGAYNEQFF
TRBV11-2	TRBD1	14	many	TRBJ2-2	TGTGCCAGCAGCTTCCAGGGGGACGGCGGGGAGCTGTTTTTT	CASSFQGDGGELFF
TRBV18	TRBD2	15	many	TRBJ2-7	TGTGCCAGCTCAGAATCTAGCGGGGGCTTGTACGAGCAGTACTTC	CASSESSGGLYEQYF
TRBV5-5	.	12	many	TRBJ2-7	TGTGCCAGCAGCTACGGCGAGCACGAGCAGTACTTC	CASSYGEHEQYF
TRBV6-5	.	11	many	TRBJ2-7	TGTGCCAGCAGTTCCCTCTACGAGCAGTACTTC	CASSSLYEQYF
TRBV3-1	.	14	once	TRBJ2-7	TGTGCCAGCCGGTCCCGGGAGAGGGGACTCGAGCGGTACTTC	CASRSRERGLERYF
TRBV7-3	.	13	many	TRBJ2-3	TGTGCCAGCAGCCCCCAGCCGACAGATACGCAGTATTTT	CASSPQPTDTQYF
TRBV5-1	.	13	many	TRBJ1-1	TGCGCCAGCACCCTAAGCCAGAACACTGAAGCTTTCTTT	CASTLSQNTEAFF
TRBV5-6	.	16	many	TRBJ1-3	TGTGCCAGCAGCTGGATGGAGGGGTCCCCTGGAAACACCATATATTTT	CASSWMEGSPGNTIYF
TRBV4-1	TRBD1	18	few	TRBJ2-6	TGCGCCAGCAGCCAAGGGTGGACAGGGATGACTGGGGCCAACGTCCTGACTTTC	CASSQGWTGMTGANVLTF